One sample yielded the 8 T cell receptor beta chains listed below, sequenced in a study of shared clonotypes between healthy human individuals. Some clones are missing from TCRdb's copy, which holds only in-frame ones; the method was immunoSEQ multiplex PCR. The sample holds approximately 1.9 million clones, about 94% seen once. Naive CD8 cells comprised CD45RO-negative, CCR7-positively selected cells, excluding terminally differentiated effector memory CD45RA+ cells. Specimen: naive CD8+ T cells from PBMCs. These receptors all come from a man between 18 and 35 years old in good health. Some clones in this sample may be carry-over from other donors' samples.

The chain is built from TRBV2 and TRBJ2-2; weak D call: TRBD2 (6 bases). CDR3 size: 15 residues. The germline CDR1 and CDR2 sequences are SNHLY and FYNNEI. V was cut by 9 bases and J by 0 bases, with 14 bases left in between. CDR3 in amino acids: CASGGSRTNTGELFF. CDR3 bases: TGTGCCAGTGGGGGGAGCAGGACGAACACCGGGGAGCTGTTTTTT.

The chain joins TRBV4-1 to TRBJ1-3; 9 positions agree with TRBD1. V trimming: 1 base; J trimming: 3 bases; junction bases outside the gene matches: 4. The CDR3 has 16 residues. Germline V gene lookup returns CDR1 MGHRA and CDR2 YSYEKL. CDR3: CASSQAGTGFGNTIYF. For the CDR3, the DNA is TGCGCCAGCAGCCAAGCCGGGACAGGGTTTGGAAACACCATATATTTT.

The chain links TRBV27 to TRBJ2-5; 8 bases agree with TRBD1. CDR3 length: 15 amino acids. The junction had 13 bases not matched to a gene; V was cut back by 0 bases and J by 13 bases. Per the germline V gene, CDR1 is MNHEY and CDR2 is SMNVEV (reference sequence). The CDR3 sequence is CASSLSGTGASRLYF. CDR3 coding DNA: TGTGCCAGCAGTTTATCGGGGACAGGCGCATCCCGACTGTACTTC.

The chain recombines TRBV11-2 with TRBJ2-7, with 11 bases fitting TRBD2. The CDR3 sequence is 14 residues long. CDR1 and CDR2 (germline): SGHAT, FQNNGV. J lost 6 bases, V lost 5 bases, and 6 bases had no gene match. The CDR3 reads CASSPGLAVSEQYF. The CDR3 nucleotides read TGTGCCAGCAGCCCGGGACTAGCGGTTTCCGAGCAGTACTTC.

This clone was seen just once. The V gene is TRBV27, the J gene TRBJ2-3; 9 bases map to TRBD1. J gave up 6 bases and V 4 bases, and 8 bases lay outside the gene matches. Germline V gene lookup returns CDR1 MNHEY and CDR2 SMNVEV (reference sequence). This CDR3 spans 15 amino acids. The CDR3 protein is CASSSKYRGRDTQYF. The CDR3 bases are TGTGCCAGCAGTTCAAAGTACAGGGGGCGGGATACGCAGTATTTT.

The chain employs TRBV6-6 and TRBJ2-1; 9 bases agree with TRBD1. Germline V CDR1 and CDR2: MNHNY, SVGAGI (reference sequence). The J segment lost 1 base and the V segment lost 5 bases, leaving 3 bases of the junction unmatched. This CDR3 has 15 residues. The CDR3 is CASSPGTGSYNEQFF. The CDR3 bases are TGTGCCAGCAGTCCCGGGACAGGGTCCTACAATGAGCAGTTCTTC.

V gene TRBV9 combines with J gene TRBJ2-2; D remains ambiguous. The CDR3 contains 14 residues. V lost 0 bases and J lost 7, with 10 bases in between. CDR1 SGDLS and CDR2 YYNGEE come from the germline V gene. This CDR3 is CASSVVSWGGELFF. The DNA of the CDR3 is TGTGCCAGCAGCGTAGTCAGTTGGGGCGGGGAGCTGTTTTTT.

This chain joins TRBV28 and TRBJ1-1, with D uncertain. Trimming left V 3 bases short and J 7 bases short, with 12 bases between. Per the germline V gene, CDR1 is MDHEN and CDR2 is SYDVKM. The CDR3 is 13 amino acids. DNA of the CDR3: TGTGCCAGCAGTTTCCACCGACAACTTGAAGCTTTCTTT. It specifies CASSFHRQLEAFF. The variable domain in full, with the rest retrieved from reference TRBV28 and TRBJ1-1, is DVKVTQSSRYLVKRTGEKVFLECVQDMDHENMFWYRQDPGLGLRLIYFSYDVKMKEKGDIPEGYSVSREKKERFSLILESASTNQTSMYLCASSFHRQLEAFFGQGTRLTVV.